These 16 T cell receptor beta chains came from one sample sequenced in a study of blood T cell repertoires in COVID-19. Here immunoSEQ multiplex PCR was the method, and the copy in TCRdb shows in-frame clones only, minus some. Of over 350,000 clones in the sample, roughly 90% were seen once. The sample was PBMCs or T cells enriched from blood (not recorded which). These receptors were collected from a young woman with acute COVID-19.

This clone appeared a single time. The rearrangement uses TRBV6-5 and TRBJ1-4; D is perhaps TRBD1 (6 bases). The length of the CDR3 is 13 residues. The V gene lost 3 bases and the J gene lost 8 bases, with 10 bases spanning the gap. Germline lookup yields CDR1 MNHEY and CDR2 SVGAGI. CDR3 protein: CASSYPGEEKLFF. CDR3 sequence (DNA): TGTGCCAGCAGTTATCCAGGGGAAGAAAAACTGTTTTTT.

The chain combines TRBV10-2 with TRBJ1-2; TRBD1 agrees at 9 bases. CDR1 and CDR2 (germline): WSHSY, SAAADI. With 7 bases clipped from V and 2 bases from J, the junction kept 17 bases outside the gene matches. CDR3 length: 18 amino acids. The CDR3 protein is CASTPIGTGLYENYGYTF. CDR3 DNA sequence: TGCGCCAGCACCCCTATAGGGACAGGGCTATATGAAAACTATGGCTACACCTTC.

CDR3 residues: CASSLRGPAVGNQPQHF. For the CDR3, the DNA is TGTGCCAGCAGTTTAAGAGGGCCGGCAGTGGGGAATCAGCCCCAGCATTTT. The V gene is TRBV27, the J gene TRBJ1-5; D is undetermined. Looked up from germline, CDR1 is MNHEY and CDR2 is SMNVEV (reference sequence). This CDR3 is 17 amino acids long. Trimming removed 2 bases from V and 4 bases from J, with 18 bases in between.

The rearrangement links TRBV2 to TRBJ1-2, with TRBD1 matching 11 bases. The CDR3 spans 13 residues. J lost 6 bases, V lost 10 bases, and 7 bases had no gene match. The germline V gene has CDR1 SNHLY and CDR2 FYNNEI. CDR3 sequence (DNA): TGTGCCATCATGGGACAGGGGGGAGATGGCTACACCTTC. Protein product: CAIMGQGGDGYTF.

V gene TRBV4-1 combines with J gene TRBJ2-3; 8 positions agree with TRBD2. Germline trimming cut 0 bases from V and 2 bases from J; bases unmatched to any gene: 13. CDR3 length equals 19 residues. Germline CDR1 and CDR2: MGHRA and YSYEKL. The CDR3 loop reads CASSQDLVPGLVSTDTQYF. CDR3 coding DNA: TGCGCCAGCAGCCAAGATCTAGTTCCGGGACTAGTATCCACAGATACGCAGTATTTT.

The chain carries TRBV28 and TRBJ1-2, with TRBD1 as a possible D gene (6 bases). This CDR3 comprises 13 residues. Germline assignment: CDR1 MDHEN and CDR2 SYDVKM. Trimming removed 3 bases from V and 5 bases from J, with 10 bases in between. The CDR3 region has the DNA TGTGCCAGCAGTTTCTCAGGGGCTTATGGCTACACCTTC. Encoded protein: CASSFSGAYGYTF.

This CDR3 reads CASSPAGREEKLFF. The CDR3 nucleotides read TGTGCCAGCAGCCCCGCGGGGCGTGAGGAAAAACTGTTTTTT. The chain uses TRBV7-2 and TRBJ1-4; the D gene is possibly TRBD1 (5 bases). Trimming left V 5 bases short and J 8 bases short, with 15 bases between. Germline CDR1 reads SGHTA; CDR2 reads FQGNSA. The CDR3 extends over 14 amino acids.

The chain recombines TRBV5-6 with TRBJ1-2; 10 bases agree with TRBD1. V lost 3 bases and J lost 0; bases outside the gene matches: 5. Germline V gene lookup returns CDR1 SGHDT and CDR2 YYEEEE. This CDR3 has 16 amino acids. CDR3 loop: CASSSPGQGPNYGYTF. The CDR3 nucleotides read TGTGCCAGCAGCTCGCCGGGACAGGGGCCTAACTATGGCTACACCTTC.

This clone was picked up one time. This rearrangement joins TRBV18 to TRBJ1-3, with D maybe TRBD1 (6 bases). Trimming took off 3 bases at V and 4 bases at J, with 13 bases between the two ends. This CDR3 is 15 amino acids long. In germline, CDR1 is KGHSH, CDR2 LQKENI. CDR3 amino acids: CASSPQGPAGNTIYF. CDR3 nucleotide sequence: TGTGCCAGCTCACCGCAGGGGCCCGCAGGAAACACCATATATTTT.

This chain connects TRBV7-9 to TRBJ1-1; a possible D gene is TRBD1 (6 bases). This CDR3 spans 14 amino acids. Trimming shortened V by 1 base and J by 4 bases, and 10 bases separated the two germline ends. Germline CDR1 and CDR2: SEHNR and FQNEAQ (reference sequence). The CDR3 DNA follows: TGTGCCAGCAGCTTAGTGCAGGGGCGCACTGAAGCTTTCTTT. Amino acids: CASSLVQGRTEAFF. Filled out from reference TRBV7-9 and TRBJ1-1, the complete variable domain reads DTGVSQNPRHKITKRGQNVTFRCDPISEHNRLYWYRQTLGQGPEFLTYFQNEAQLEKSRLLSDRFSAERPKGSFSTLEIQRTEQGDSAMYLCASSLVQGRTEAFFGQGTRLTVV.

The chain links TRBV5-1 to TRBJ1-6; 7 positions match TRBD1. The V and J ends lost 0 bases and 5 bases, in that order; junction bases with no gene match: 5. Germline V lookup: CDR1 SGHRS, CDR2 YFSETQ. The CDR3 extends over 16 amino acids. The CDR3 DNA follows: TGCGCCAGCAGCTTGGACAGGGGTTACAATAATTCACCCCTCCACTTT. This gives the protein CASSLDRGYNNSPLHF.

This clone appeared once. The CDR3 DNA reads TGTGCCAGTAGTCCGGGACAGGGGGCGTTAAGCAATCAGCCCCAGCATTTT. As protein: CASSPGQGALSNQPQHF. The V call is TRBV19, the J call TRBJ1-5; 12 nucleotides match TRBD1. Looked up from germline, CDR1 is LNHDA and CDR2 is SQIVND (reference sequence). The CDR3 contains 17 residues. The V gene end was trimmed by 5 bases and the J gene end by 1 base; junction bases not matched to a gene: 6.

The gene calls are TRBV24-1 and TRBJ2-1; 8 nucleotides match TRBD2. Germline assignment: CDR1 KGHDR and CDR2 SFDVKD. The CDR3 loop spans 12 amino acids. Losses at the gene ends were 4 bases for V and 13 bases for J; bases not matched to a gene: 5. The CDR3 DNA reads TGTGCCACCAGTGAAGAGCGGGGGTTTCAGTTCTTC. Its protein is CATSEERGFQFF.

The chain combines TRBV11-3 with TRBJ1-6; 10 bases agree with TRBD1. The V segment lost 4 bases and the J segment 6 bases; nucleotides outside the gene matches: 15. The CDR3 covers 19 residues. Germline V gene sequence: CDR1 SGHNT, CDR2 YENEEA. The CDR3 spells CASSYRDRGPSLPNSPLHF. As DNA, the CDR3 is TGTGCCAGCAGCTACCGGGACAGGGGTCCCTCGCTTCCTAATTCACCCCTCCACTTT.

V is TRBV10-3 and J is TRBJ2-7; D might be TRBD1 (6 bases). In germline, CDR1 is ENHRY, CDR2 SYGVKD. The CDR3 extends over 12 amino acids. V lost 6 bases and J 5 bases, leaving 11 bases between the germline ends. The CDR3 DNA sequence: TGTGCCATCAGGGCCAACAGGGACGAGCAGTACTTC. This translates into CAIRANRDEQYF.

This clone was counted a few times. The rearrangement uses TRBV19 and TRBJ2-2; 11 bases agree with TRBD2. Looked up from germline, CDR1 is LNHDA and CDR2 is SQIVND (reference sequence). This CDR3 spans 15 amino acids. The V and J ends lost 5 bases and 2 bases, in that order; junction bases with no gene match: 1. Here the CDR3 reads CASSLAGGNTGELFF. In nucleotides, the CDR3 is TGTGCCAGTAGTCTAGCGGGGGGAAACACCGGGGAGCTGTTTTTT.